This is a list of T cell receptor beta chains from one sample in a study of blood T cell repertoires in COVID-19. Profiling relied on immunoSEQ multiplex PCR, and the TCRdb table lists in-frame clones only, not all of them. The sample consists of 380,000 or so clones, roughly 90% of them appearing once. Sequenced: peripheral blood. Receptors originate from a man aged 40-49 years with acute or convalescent COVID-19. Both conserved end residues are part of each CDR3. The order of the fields is clone size, CDR3 length, J gene, V gene, D gene, CDR3 protein, CDR3 DNA. D genes are given only for firm matches. Clone size is given for some rows only: seen once, a few or many times, or a class if the clone is expanded.

clone_size: .
cdr3_length: 13
j_call: TRBJ2-3
v_call: TRBV5-1
d_call: .
cdr3_aa: CASSPQGTDTQYF
cdr3_nt: TGCGCCAGCAGCCCCCAGGGAACAGATACGCAGTATTTT

clone_size: .
cdr3_length: 11
j_call: TRBJ1-1
v_call: TRBV20-1
d_call: .
cdr3_aa: CSAIQIFEAFF
cdr3_nt: TGCAGTGCTATTCAGATTTTTGAAGCTTTCTTT

clone_size: .
cdr3_length: 14
j_call: TRBJ1-4
v_call: TRBV7-2
d_call: .
cdr3_aa: CASSSPLGGEKLFF
cdr3_nt: TGTGCCAGCAGCTCGCCGTTAGGGGGTGAAAAACTGTTTTTT

clone_size: once
cdr3_length: 14
j_call: TRBJ2-1
v_call: TRBV28
d_call: TRBD1
cdr3_aa: CASSKTGVQSEQFF
cdr3_nt: TGTGCCAGCAGTAAGACAGGGGTTCAGAGTGAGCAGTTCTTC

clone_size: .
cdr3_length: 13
j_call: TRBJ1-3
v_call: TRBV30
d_call: .
cdr3_aa: CAWSRTDGNTIYF
cdr3_nt: TGTGCCTGGAGTAGGACAGACGGAAACACCATATATTTT

clone_size: .
cdr3_length: 14
j_call: TRBJ2-5
v_call: TRBV9
d_call: TRBD2
cdr3_aa: CASSSSSGIETQYF
cdr3_nt: TGTGCCAGCAGCTCCTCTAGCGGAATAGAGACCCAGTACTTC

clone_size: .
cdr3_length: 16
j_call: TRBJ2-1
v_call: TRBV5-4
d_call: .
cdr3_aa: CASSTGDRGGWDEQFF
cdr3_nt: TGTGCCAGCAGCACAGGGGATAGAGGGGGGTGGGATGAGCAGTTCTTC

clone_size: .
cdr3_length: 14
j_call: TRBJ1-2
v_call: TRBV19
d_call: .
cdr3_aa: CASSMSQAPHGYTF
cdr3_nt: TGTGCCAGTAGTATGTCTCAGGCTCCCCATGGCTACACCTTC

clone_size: .
cdr3_length: 16
j_call: TRBJ2-4
v_call: TRBV19
d_call: TRBD1
cdr3_aa: CASSIGNRGLGNIQYF
cdr3_nt: TGTGCCAGTAGTATAGGGAACAGGGGGCTGGGGAACATTCAGTACTTC

clone_size: .
cdr3_length: 17
j_call: TRBJ2-1
v_call: TRBV5-1
d_call: TRBD1
cdr3_aa: CASSLGAGTGAYNEQFF
cdr3_nt: TGCGCCAGCAGCTTGGGAGCCGGGACAGGGGCCTACAATGAGCAGTTCTTC

clone_size: .
cdr3_length: 14
j_call: TRBJ1-1
v_call: TRBV6-5
d_call: .
cdr3_aa: CASSPLGAGTEAFF
cdr3_nt: TGTGCCAGCTCCCCCCTGGGGGCGGGCACTGAAGCTTTCTTT